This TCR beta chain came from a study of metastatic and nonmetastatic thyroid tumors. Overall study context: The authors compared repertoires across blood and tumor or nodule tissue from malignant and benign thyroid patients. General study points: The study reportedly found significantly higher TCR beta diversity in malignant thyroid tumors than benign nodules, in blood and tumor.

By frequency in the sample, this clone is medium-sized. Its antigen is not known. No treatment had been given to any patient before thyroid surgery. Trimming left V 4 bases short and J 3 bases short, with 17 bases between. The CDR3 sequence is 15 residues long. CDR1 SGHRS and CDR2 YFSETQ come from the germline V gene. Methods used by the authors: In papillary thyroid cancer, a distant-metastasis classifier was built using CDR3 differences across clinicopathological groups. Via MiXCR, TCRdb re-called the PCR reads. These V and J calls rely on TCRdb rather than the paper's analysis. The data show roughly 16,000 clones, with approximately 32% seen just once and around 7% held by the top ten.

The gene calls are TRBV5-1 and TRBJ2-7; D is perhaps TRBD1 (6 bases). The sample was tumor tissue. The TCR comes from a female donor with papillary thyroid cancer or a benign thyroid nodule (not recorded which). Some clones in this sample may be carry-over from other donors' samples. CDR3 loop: CASSIRDTSIYEQYF. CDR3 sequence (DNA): TGCGCCAGCAGCATACGGGACACCTCCATCTACGAGCAGTACTTC.